Below are 12 T cell receptor beta chains sequenced from a single sample in a study of blood T cell repertoires in COVID-19. Profiling relied on immunoSEQ multiplex PCR, and the TCRdb table lists in-frame clones only, not all of them. Of over 110,000 clones listed, more than 75% are singletons. Sequencing was carried out using peripheral blood. Source of these receptors: an older man with acute or convalescent COVID-19.

This clone appeared once. The chain employs TRBV21-1 and TRBJ2-1; the table's TRBD2 call for D was not verified on the DNA. TRBV21-1 is a recognized pseudogene. This CDR3 spans 10 amino acids. The CDR3 here is CASSKEAQFF. The CDR3 region has the DNA TGTGCCAGCAGCAAAGAAGCCCAGTTCTTC.

The rearrangement joins TRBV4-2 to TRBJ2-3; 9 bases fit TRBD2. V lost 2 bases to trimming and J lost 5 bases; unmatched junction nucleotides: 8. Germline V gene lookup returns CDR1 LGHNA and CDR2 YNFKEQ. The CDR3 is 16 amino acids. This CDR3 is CASSQSPAGGEDTQYF. CDR3 bases: TGTGCCAGCAGCCAAAGTCCCGCGGGGGGGGAAGATACGCAGTATTTT.

CDR3 region: CATSETDREETQYF. The CDR3 DNA reads TGTGCCACCAGTGAAACGGACAGGGAAGAGACCCAGTACTTC. The chain employs TRBV24-1 and TRBJ2-5, with TRBD1 identical over 8 bases. The CDR3 extends over 14 amino acids. Germline V gives CDR1 KGHDR, CDR2 SFDVKD. V dropped 4 bases and J dropped 3; count of bases not matched to a gene: 3.

The gene calls are TRBV11-2 and TRBJ2-7; TRBD2 matches 9 bases. Germline lookup yields CDR1 SGHAT and CDR2 FQNNGV. This CDR3 is built from 16 residues. V shed 1 base and J 2 bases; nucleotides not matched to a gene: 6. CDR3 nucleotides: TGTGCCAGCAGCTTAGGGACGGGACTAGCACCCTACGAGCAGTACTTC. As protein: CASSLGTGLAPYEQYF.

There are a few counts of this clone. The V call is TRBV4-2, the J call TRBJ2-1; no definite D call. The CDR3 sequence is 16 residues long. The ends were cut back, 0 bases at V and 10 bases at J, with 19 bases in the middle. Looked up from germline, CDR1 is LGHNA and CDR2 is YNFKEQ. Here the CDR3 DNA reads TGTGCCAGCAGCCAAGATTTGGCTAGACCCCTTCTCGAGCAGTTCTTC. Translated: CASSQDLARPLLEQFF.

V gene TRBV18 combines with J gene TRBJ1-1; TRBD1 might be the D (5 bases). CDR3 length equals 13 residues. Germline V CDR1 and CDR2: KGHSH, LQKENI. The V and J ends lost 3 bases and 5 bases respectively, with 10 bases between them. This chain's CDR3 is CASSPGHLTEAFF. For the CDR3, the DNA is TGTGCCAGCTCACCTGGACATTTGACTGAAGCTTTCTTT. The complete variable domain, with remaining parts taken from reference TRBV18 and TRBJ1-1, reads NAGVMQNPRHLVRRRGQEARLRCSPMKGHSHVYWYRQLPEEGLKFMVYLQKENIIDESGMPKERFSAEFPKEGPSILRIQQVVRGDSAAYFCASSPGHLTEAFFGQGTRLTVV.

The genes are TRBV29-1 and TRBJ2-2, with D unresolved. V lost 4 bases and J 0 bases, leaving 6 bases between the germline ends. The germline V gene has CDR1 SQVTM and CDR2 ANQGSEA. CDR3 length equals 13 residues. CDR3 loop: CSVASANTGELFF. Here the CDR3 DNA reads TGCAGCGTTGCCAGTGCGAACACCGGGGAGCTGTTTTTT.

The chain links TRBV5-1 to TRBJ2-7; 10 bases align to TRBD2. The CDR3 is 14 amino acids. Germline CDR1 SGHRS, CDR2 YFSETQ. Trimming at V came to 1 base and at J to 2 bases, leaving 0 bases not matched to a gene. CDR3 protein: CASSLTSGAYEQYF. The DNA for the CDR3 is TGCGCCAGCAGCTTGACTAGCGGGGCCTACGAGCAGTACTTC.

V and J are TRBV7-9 and TRBJ1-5; TRBD1 agrees at 7 bases. CDR1 and CDR2 from the germline V gene are SEHNR and FQNEAQ (reference sequence). The V and J ends lost 5 bases and 0 bases, in that order; junction bases with no gene match: 10. The CDR3 runs to 17 residues. Here the CDR3 reads CASSHRDSRGSNQPQHF. CDR3 nucleotides: TGTGCCAGCAGCCACCGGGACAGCCGAGGTAGCAATCAGCCCCAGCATTTT.

The chain combines TRBV5-1 with TRBJ2-2; 10 bases are a match to TRBD2. Germline V gene sequence: CDR1 SGHRS, CDR2 YFSETQ. Trimming cost V 1 base and J 8 bases; bases outside gene matches: 8. This CDR3 contains 16 residues. The CDR3 DNA reads TGCGCCAGCAGCTTGAGTAGCGGGGGGCCAGAAGGGGAGCTGTTTTTT. Protein product: CASSLSSGGPEGELFF.

This clone has just one count. This chain connects TRBV2 to TRBJ1-1; the match to TRBD1 covers 8 bases. Per germline, CDR1 SNHLY and CDR2 FYNNEI. V lost 4 bases and J lost 7; bases outside the gene matches: 5. This CDR3 contains 13 residues. CDR3 coding DNA: TGTGCCAGCAGTGGCAGGGGGCTTGGTGAAGCTTTCTTT. Protein product: CASSGRGLGEAFF.

The chain combines TRBV4-1 with TRBJ2-7, with a possible D match to TRBD1 (6 bases). Germline values: CDR1 MGHRA, CDR2 YSYEKL. This CDR3 has 15 amino acids. Deletions cut 0 bases from V and 3 bases from J, with 12 bases between. The CDR3, as DNA: TGCGCCAGCAGCCAAGATTGGACAGACAACTACGAGCAGTACTTC. This gives the protein CASSQDWTDNYEQYF.